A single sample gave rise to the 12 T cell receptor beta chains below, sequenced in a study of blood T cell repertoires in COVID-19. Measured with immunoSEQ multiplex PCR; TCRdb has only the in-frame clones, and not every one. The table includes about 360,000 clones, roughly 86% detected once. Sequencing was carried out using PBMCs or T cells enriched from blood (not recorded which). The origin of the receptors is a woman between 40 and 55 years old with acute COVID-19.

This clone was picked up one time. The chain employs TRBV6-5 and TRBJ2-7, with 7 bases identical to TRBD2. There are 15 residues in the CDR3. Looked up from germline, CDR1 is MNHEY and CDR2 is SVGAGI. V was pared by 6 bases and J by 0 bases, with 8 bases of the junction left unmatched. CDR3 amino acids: CASRVGSGASYEQYF. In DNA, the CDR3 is TGTGCCAGCAGGGTCGGGAGCGGGGCCTCCTACGAGCAGTACTTC.

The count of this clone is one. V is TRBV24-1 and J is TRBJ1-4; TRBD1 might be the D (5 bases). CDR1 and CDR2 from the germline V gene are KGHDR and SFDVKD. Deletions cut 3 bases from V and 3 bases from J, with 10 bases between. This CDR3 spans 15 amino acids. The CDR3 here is CATSDTRTSNEKLFF. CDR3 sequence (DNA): TGTGCCACCAGTGATACCAGGACATCTAATGAAAAACTGTTTTTT.

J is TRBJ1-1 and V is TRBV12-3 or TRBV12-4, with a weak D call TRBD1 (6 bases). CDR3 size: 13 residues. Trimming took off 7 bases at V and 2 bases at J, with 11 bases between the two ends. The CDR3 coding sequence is TGTGCCAGCATCGCCAGGGGAAACACTGAAGCTTTCTTT. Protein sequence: CASIARGNTEAFF.

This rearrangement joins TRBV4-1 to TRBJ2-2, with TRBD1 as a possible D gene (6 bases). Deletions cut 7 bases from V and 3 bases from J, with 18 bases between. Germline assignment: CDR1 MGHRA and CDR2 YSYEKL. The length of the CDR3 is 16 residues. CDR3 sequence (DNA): TGCGCCAGCACCTCACGCAAGAACAGGGACACCGGGGAGCTGTTTTTT. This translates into CASTSRKNRDTGELFF.

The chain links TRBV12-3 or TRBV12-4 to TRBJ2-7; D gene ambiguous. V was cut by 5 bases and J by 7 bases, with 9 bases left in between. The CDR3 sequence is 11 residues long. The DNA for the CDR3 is TGTGCCAGCAGTCAACTTCGGGAGCAGTACTTC. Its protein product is CASSQLREQYF.

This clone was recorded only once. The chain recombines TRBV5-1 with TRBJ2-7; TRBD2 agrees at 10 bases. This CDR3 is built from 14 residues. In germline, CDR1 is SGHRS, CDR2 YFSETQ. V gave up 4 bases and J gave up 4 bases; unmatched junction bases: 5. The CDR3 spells CASSLRTSGYEQYF. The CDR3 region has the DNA TGCGCCAGCAGCCTCCGGACTAGCGGTTACGAGCAGTACTTC.

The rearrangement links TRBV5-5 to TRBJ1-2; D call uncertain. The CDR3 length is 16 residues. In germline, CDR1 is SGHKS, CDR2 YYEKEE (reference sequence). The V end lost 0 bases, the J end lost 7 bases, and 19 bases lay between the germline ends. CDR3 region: CASSLDYAAGWAGYTF. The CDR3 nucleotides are TGTGCCAGCAGCTTGGATTACGCTGCAGGATGGGCTGGCTACACCTTC.

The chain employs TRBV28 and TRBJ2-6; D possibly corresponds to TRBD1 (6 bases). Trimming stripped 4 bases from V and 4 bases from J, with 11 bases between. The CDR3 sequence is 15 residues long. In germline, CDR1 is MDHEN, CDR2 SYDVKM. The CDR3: CASSSSGVGANVLTF. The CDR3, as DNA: TGTGCCAGCAGTTCTTCAGGGGTGGGGGCCAACGTCCTGACTTTC. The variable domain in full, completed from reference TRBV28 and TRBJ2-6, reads DVKVTQSSRYLVKRTGEKVFLECVQDMDHENMFWYRQDPGLGLRLIYFSYDVKMKEKGDIPEGYSVSREKKERFSLILESASTNQTSMYLCASSSSGVGANVLTFGAGSRLTVL.

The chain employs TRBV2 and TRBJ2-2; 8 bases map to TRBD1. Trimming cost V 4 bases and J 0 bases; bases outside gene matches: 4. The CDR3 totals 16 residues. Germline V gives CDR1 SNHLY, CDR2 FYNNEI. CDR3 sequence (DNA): TGTGCCAGCAGTGGACAGGGGCCCACGAACACCGGGGAGCTGTTTTTT. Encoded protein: CASSGQGPTNTGELFF.

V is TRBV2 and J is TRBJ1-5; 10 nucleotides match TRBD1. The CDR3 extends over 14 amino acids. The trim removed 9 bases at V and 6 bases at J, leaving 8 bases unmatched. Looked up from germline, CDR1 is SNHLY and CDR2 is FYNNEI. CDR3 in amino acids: CASEEGQGTQPQHF. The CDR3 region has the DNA TGTGCCAGTGAAGAGGGACAGGGGACTCAGCCCCAGCATTTT.

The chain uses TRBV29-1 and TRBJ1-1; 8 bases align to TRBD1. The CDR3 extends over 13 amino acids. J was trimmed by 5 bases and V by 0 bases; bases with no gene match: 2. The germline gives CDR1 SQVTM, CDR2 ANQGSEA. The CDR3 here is CSVEETGATEAFF. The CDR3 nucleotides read TGCAGCGTTGAAGAGACAGGGGCGACTGAAGCTTTCTTT. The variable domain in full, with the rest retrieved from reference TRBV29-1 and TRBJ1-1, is SAVISQKPSRDICQRGTSLTIQCQVDSQVTMMFWYRQQPGQSLTLIATANQGSEATYESGFVIDKFPISRPNLTFSTLTVSNMSPEDSSIYLCSVEETGATEAFFGQGTRLTVV.

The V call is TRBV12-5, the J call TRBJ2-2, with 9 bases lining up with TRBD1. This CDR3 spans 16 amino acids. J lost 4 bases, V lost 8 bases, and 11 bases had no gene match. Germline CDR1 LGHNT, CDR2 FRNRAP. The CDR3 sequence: CASHLNRGPGTGELFF. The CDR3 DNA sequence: TGTGCTAGTCACCTTAACAGGGGGCCGGGCACCGGGGAGCTGTTTTTT.